This TCR beta chain was documented in a study of blood T cell repertoires in COVID-19. For the study at large: Sites in the United States, Italy and Spain provided acute and convalescent COVID-19 samples. T cells, B-cell-depleted T cells, or PBMCs provided the cDNA or gDNA that served as material.

Authors' processing steps: Amplification with reference gene primers provided the estimates of nucleated cell counts. TCRdb's copy holds only in-frame clones and misses some; the assay was immunoSEQ multiplex PCR. The V and J calls and the clone size are those of that table, but D and trimming were determined from the DNA. The table lists 120,000 to 150,000 clones, 81% of them singletons. This clone was counted a few times. The clonotype comes from a human donor with acute or convalescent COVID-19. The donor label of this sample is uncertain. The sample taken for sequencing was peripheral blood.

The CDR3 bases are TGTGCCAGCTCACCAAGCGGACAGGAACGAAATTCACCCCTCCACTTT. Translation: CASSPSGQERNSPLHF. The genes are TRBV18 and TRBJ1-6, with 7 bases lining up with TRBD1. CDR3 size: 16 residues. The germline V gene encodes CDR1 KGHSH and CDR2 LQKENI. V lost 2 bases, J lost 7 bases, and 8 bases stayed unmatched.